The 14 T cell receptor beta chains below all came from one sample that was sequenced in a study of control samples from healthy donors and cancer patients. Assay: immunoSEQ multiplex PCR; the TCRdb copy retains only in-frame clones and omits some. The sample contains 90,000 to 150,000 clones, 89% of which appear only once. Sequencing was done on a sample of blood. The receptors stem from a middle-aged man in good health.

CDR3 nucleotide sequence: TGTGCCAGCAGTTTCGATCTTACAGGGGCTCCCTATGGCTACACCTTC. Its protein is CASSFDLTGAPYGYTF. The J gene is TRBJ1-2, the V gene TRBV6-5; 7 bases align to TRBD1. The V gene's germline CDR1 is MNHEY and CDR2 SVGAGI. The CDR3 is made up of 16 amino acids. The ends lost 4 bases at V and 4 bases at J; junction bases unmatched: 12.

This clone occurred once. The V gene is TRBV10-2, the J gene TRBJ2-7, with a tentative D call TRBD1 (5 bases). Germline V CDR1 and CDR2: WSHSY, SAAADI. This CDR3 region has 12 residues. With 10 bases removed from V and 2 bases from J, the gap between germline ends came to 12 bases. This CDR3 reads CAIRQGAYEQYF. As DNA, the CDR3 is TGCGCCATACGGCAGGGCGCCTACGAGCAGTACTTC.

The chain has TRBV8-1 and TRBJ1-5. TRBV8-1 is a pseudogene locus. This CDR3 contains 22 residues. The CDR3 protein is CGSASAAPITHDALCSNQPQHF. The DNA for the CDR3 is TGTGGCAGTGCATCCGCAGCCCCCATCACTCATGATGCACTGTGTAGCAATCAGCCCCAGCATTTT.

V usage is TRBV10-3 and J usage is TRBJ1-1; maybe TRBD1 (6 bases). The germline gives CDR1 ENHRY, CDR2 SYGVKD. The ends were cut back, 10 bases at V and 3 bases at J, with 15 bases in the middle. This CDR3 has 13 residues. CDR3 sequence: CATQDSLYTEAFF. CDR3 DNA: TGTGCCACCCAGGACAGCCTATACACTGAAGCTTTCTTT.

The table lists this clone with a count of one. Other nucleotide sequences in the sample specify the same CDR3. The CDR3 protein is CASSVTGQETQYF. Here the CDR3 DNA reads TGCGCCAGCAGCGTCACAGGGCAAGAGACCCAGTACTTC. The rearrangement links TRBV5-1 to TRBJ2-5, with a tentative D call TRBD1 (6 bases). Germline V gives CDR1 SGHRS, CDR2 YFSETQ. Trimming took off 4 bases at V and 2 bases at J, with 9 bases between the two ends. CDR3 length: 13 amino acids.

The genes are TRBV6-6 and TRBJ1-1; 7 nucleotides align to TRBD1. This CDR3 is 14 amino acids long. Germline lookup yields CDR1 MNHNY and CDR2 SVGAGI (reference sequence). The J segment lost 5 bases and the V segment lost 2 bases, leaving 5 bases of the junction unmatched. In DNA form, the CDR3 reads TGTGCCAGCAGTTACCGCGGGACAGCGACTGAAGCTTTCTTT. This sequence encodes CASSYRGTATEAFF.

A few counts support this clone. The rearrangement uses TRBV27 and TRBJ2-7; the D is unclear. The CDR3 consists of 13 residues. The V gene lost 6 bases and the J gene lost 1 base, with 10 bases spanning the gap. The germline V gene has CDR1 MNHEY and CDR2 SMNVEV (reference sequence). The CDR3 nucleotides read TGTGCCAGCAGGACCGGCAGGTCCTACGAGCAGTACTTC. Amino acid sequence: CASRTGRSYEQYF.

The V gene is TRBV30, the J gene TRBJ2-7; maybe TRBD1 (6 bases). This CDR3 is 12 amino acids long. Deletions cut 1 base from V and 2 bases from J, with 6 bases between. The germline V gene encodes CDR1 GTSNPN and CDR2 SVGIG (reference sequence). In DNA form, the CDR3 reads TGTGCCTGGAGTGACAGGGCCTACGAGCAGTACTTC. It specifies CAWSDRAYEQYF. Together with reference TRBV30 and TRBJ2-7, the CDR3 gives the full variable domain: SQTIHQWPATLVQPVGSPLSLECTVEGTSNPNLYWYRQAAGRGLQLLFYSVGIGQISSEVPQNLSASRPQDRQFILSSKKLLLSDSGFYLCAWSDRAYEQYFGPGTRLTVT.

The rearrangement links TRBV2 to TRBJ2-3, with 11 nucleotides matching TRBD2. The CDR3 extends over 14 amino acids. Germline assignment: CDR1 SNHLY and CDR2 FYNNEI. V lost 6 bases to trimming and J lost 6 bases; unmatched junction nucleotides: 5. The CDR3 bases are TGTGCCAGCAGGACTCTAGCGGGGGGTGATACGCAGTATTTT. It codes for CASRTLAGGDTQYF. The full variable domain, rest sourced from reference TRBV2 and TRBJ2-3, is EPEVTQTPSHQVTQMGQEVILRCVPISNHLYFYWYRQILGQKVEFLVSFYNNEISEKSEIFDDQFSVERPDGSNFTLKIRSTKLEDSAMYFCASRTLAGGDTQYFGPGTRLTVL.

The V and J genes are TRBV11-2 and TRBJ2-3; D call uncertain. The CDR3 is made up of 15 amino acids. Germline CDR1 SGHAT, CDR2 FQNNGV. Trimming shortened V by 1 base and J by 1 base, and 9 bases separated the two germline ends. CDR3 DNA sequence: TGTGCCAGCAGCTTAGGGAACTCAGGCACAGATACGCAGTATTTT. Translation: CASSLGNSGTDTQYF.

This clone was picked up one time. The chain combines TRBV6-5 with TRBJ2-5; weak D call: TRBD2 (6 bases). V gave up 2 bases and J gave up 5 bases, with 12 bases separating them. The germline V gene encodes CDR1 MNHEY and CDR2 SVGAGI. The CDR3 sequence is 14 residues long. The CDR3 reads CASSYPGERETQYF. DNA of the CDR3: TGTGCCAGCAGTTACCCGGGAGAACGGGAGACCCAGTACTTC.

The chain has TRBV29-1 and TRBJ2-7; D uncertain. V was clipped by 4 bases and J by 0 bases, with 4 bases between them. CDR1 and CDR2 (germline): SQVTM, ANQGSEA. The CDR3 is made up of 11 amino acids. CDR3 coding DNA: TGCAGCGTTGGGTACTCCTACGAGCAGTACTTC. Translation gives CSVGYSYEQYF.

This clone showed up just a few times. The chain uses TRBV4-2 and TRBJ1-5; D uncertain. Germline-derived CDR1 and CDR2 are LGHNA and YNFKEQ. Trimming stripped 0 bases from V and 3 bases from J, with 9 bases between. The CDR3 totals 15 residues. CDR3 loop: CASSQDWTDNQPQHF. CDR3 in DNA: TGTGCCAGCAGCCAAGATTGGACGGACAATCAGCCCCAGCATTTT.

This chain connects TRBV9 to TRBJ2-3, with D unclear. V shed 0 bases and J shed 6 bases, with 11 bases lying between them. This CDR3 region has 14 residues. The germline V gene has CDR1 SGDLS and CDR2 YYNGEE. The DNA of the CDR3 is TGTGCCAGCAGCGTAGAAACTCCCTGGGATACGCAGTATTTT. Translation gives CASSVETPWDTQYF. Full variable domain (outside the CDR3, taken from reference TRBV9 and TRBJ2-3): DSGVTQTPKHLITATGQRVTLRCSPRSGDLSVYWYQQSLDQGLQFLIQYYNGEERAKGNILERFSAQQFPDLHSELNLSSLELGDSALYFCASSVETPWDTQYFGPGTRLTVL.